Presented here are 22 T cell receptor beta chains from one specimen sequenced in a study of CD8 T cells in ankylosing spondylitis. From the 5' RACE reads, TCRdb called clonotypes with MiXCR, one entry per CDR3 protein. Found here are approximately 200,000 distinct CDR3 sequences, roughly 13% of them singletons; the top ten hold approximately 15%. Specimen: blood, either unsorted or a sorted T cell fraction (not recorded which). The receptors here all came from a male donor with ankylosing spondylitis or in good health (not recorded which).

The chain links TRBV6-5 to TRBJ2-1, with D possibly TRBD2 on 6 matching bases. V dropped 7 bases and J dropped 9 bases, with 10 bases sitting between them. The CDR3 runs to 11 residues. CDR1 is MNHEY and CDR2 is SVGAGI in the germline V gene. CDR3 coding DNA: TGTGCCAGCATTGGGCGGGGTGAGCAGTTCTTC. The encoded protein is CASIGRGEQFF.

This clonotype was detected a few times. V usage is TRBV6-5 and J usage is TRBJ2-1, with 12 bases that match TRBD2. The germline CDR1 and CDR2 sequences are MNHEY and SVGAGI. The trim removed 0 bases at V and 4 bases at J, leaving 1 base unmatched. The CDR3 runs 16 residues. Here the CDR3 reads CASSYSTSGSYNEQFF. CDR3 nucleotide sequence: TGTGCCAGCAGTTACTCGACTAGCGGGAGTTACAATGAGCAGTTCTTC.

This clonotype was picked up many times. V and J are TRBV5-6 and TRBJ1-3; D uncertain. CDR1 and CDR2 from the germline V gene are SGHDT and YYEEEE. The CDR3 runs to 15 residues. The V end lost 0 bases, the J end lost 1 base, and 8 bases lay between the germline ends. CDR3 protein: CASSLDGESGNTIYF. Written as DNA, the CDR3 is TGTGCCAGCAGCTTGGATGGGGAATCTGGAAACACCATATATTTT.

This clonotype showed up just a few times. V gene TRBV7-8 combines with J gene TRBJ2-1; 10 bases align to TRBD2. This CDR3 has 14 amino acids. V was pared by 7 bases and J by 5 bases, with 5 bases of the junction left unmatched. Germline assignment: CDR1 SGHVS and CDR2 FQNEAQ. The CDR3 DNA reads TGTGCCAGCACCAGCGGGAGGGGCAACAATGAGCAGTTCTTC. Translated: CASTSGRGNNEQFF.

This chain joins TRBV4-1 and TRBJ2-5; 8 bases agree with TRBD2. Per germline, CDR1 MGHRA and CDR2 YSYEKL. J gave up 5 bases and V 4 bases, and 6 bases lay outside the gene matches. The CDR3 runs 14 residues. The CDR3 protein is CASSPGLAGETQYF. In DNA, the CDR3 is TGCGCCAGCAGCCCAGGACTAGCAGGGGAGACCCAGTACTTC.

The chain couples TRBV5-1 to TRBJ2-3; 15 nucleotides align to TRBD2. The CDR3 has 17 amino acids. The V segment lost 6 bases and the J segment 0 bases; nucleotides outside the gene matches: 5. Germline V CDR1 and CDR2: SGHRS, YFSETQ. As DNA, the CDR3 is TGCGCCAGCATGGGACTAGCGGGAGGAACTAGCACAGATACGCAGTATTTT. Amino acids: CASMGLAGGTSTDTQYF.

This clonotype was counted once. At one end, the junction sequence differs from germline, possibly due to a read error. V and J are TRBV6-5 and TRBJ2-7, with D unclear. Germline V lookup: CDR1 MNHEY, CDR2 SVGAGI. The length of the CDR3 is 12 residues. The CDR3 reads CASSPDRYEKYF. The CDR3 coding sequence is TGTGCCAGCAGTCCCGACCGGTACGAGAAGTACTTC.

This clonotype was picked up a small number of times. The CDR3 here is CASSLRRGQATYDGELFF. The CDR3 coding sequence is TGTGCCAGCAGCTTAAGGCGCGGGCAGGCAACTTATGACGGGGAGCTGTTTTTT. The chain is built from TRBV13 and TRBJ2-2; weak D call: TRBD2 (5 bases). V lost 2 bases and J lost 7, with 23 bases in between. This CDR3 region has 18 residues. Germline CDR1 reads PRHDT; CDR2 reads FYEKMQ (reference sequence).

This chain connects TRBV4-1 to TRBJ1-5; 9 nucleotides align to TRBD1. V was pared by 4 bases and J by 6 bases, with 10 bases of the junction left unmatched. Germline V gives CDR1 MGHRA, CDR2 YSYEKL. The CDR3 runs to 16 residues. The CDR3 DNA follows: TGCGCCAGCAGCCTAAAGATGGGGACAGGGCTTCAGCCCCAGCATTTT. Translated, it gives CASSLKMGTGLQPQHF.

This clonotype was found many times. The chain couples TRBV12-3 or TRBV12-4 to TRBJ2-1, with D possibly matching TRBD2 (5 bases). CDR3 length: 12 residues. V lost 5 bases and J lost 8, with 10 bases in between. CDR3 loop: CASSPAGDEQFF. The CDR3 nucleotides read TGTGCCAGCAGTCCCGCGGGCGATGAGCAGTTCTTC.

The V gene is TRBV11-1, the J gene TRBJ1-2; D call uncertain. The CDR3 is 18 residues long. V was cut by 1 base and J by 4 bases, with 22 bases left in between. Germline V CDR1 and CDR2: SGHAT, FQDESV (reference sequence). This CDR3 reads CASSLGVSRKLAGYGYTF. The CDR3 region has the DNA TGTGCCAGCAGCTTAGGGGTGAGCAGAAAACTAGCGGGCTATGGCTACACCTTC.

This clonotype was found a few times. The V and J genes are TRBV7-9 and TRBJ2-3; maybe TRBD2 (6 bases). This CDR3 region has 14 residues. V was cut by 1 base and J by 4 bases, with 9 bases left in between. Germline CDR1 is SEHNR and CDR2 is FQNEAQ (reference sequence). Written as DNA, the CDR3 is TGTGCCAGCAGCTTAGGTCCGGGGGCAGATACGCAGTATTTT. It codes for CASSLGPGADTQYF.

This clonotype has a handful of counts. The V call is TRBV20-1, the J call TRBJ1-1; D gene uncertain. The CDR3 runs 13 residues. CDR1 and CDR2 (germline): DFQATT, SNEGSKA (reference sequence). V was shortened by 3 bases and J by 1 base, with 9 bases between the two germline ends. CDR3 protein: CSARASGNTEAFF. DNA of the CDR3: TGCAGTGCTAGGGCCTCGGGGAACACTGAAGCTTTCTTT.

This clonotype came up many times. V usage is TRBV5-1 and J usage is TRBJ2-1; 15 nucleotides match TRBD2. CDR1 and CDR2 from the germline V gene are SGHRS and YFSETQ. CDR3 length: 17 residues. Trimming at V came to 4 bases and at J to 5 bases, leaving 7 bases not matched to a gene. The CDR3: CASSPGLAGGIDNEQFF. The CDR3 coding sequence is TGCGCCAGCAGCCCCGGACTAGCGGGAGGGATCGACAATGAGCAGTTCTTC.

V gene TRBV4-2 combines with J gene TRBJ2-7, with D perhaps matching TRBD1 (6 bases). V gave up 0 bases and J gave up 3 bases, with 9 bases separating them. The CDR3 totals 14 residues. Germline CDR1 LGHNA, CDR2 YNFKEQ. For the CDR3, the DNA is TGTGCCAGCAGCCAAGACAGGGGATACTACGAGCAGTACTTC. Translated, it gives CASSQDRGYYEQYF.

A few counts support this clonotype. The V call is TRBV4-1, the J call TRBJ2-7; 9 nucleotides line up with TRBD1. Trimming removed 6 bases from V and 4 bases from J; junction bases left unmatched: 13. The CDR3 extends over 16 amino acids. The germline V gene encodes CDR1 MGHRA and CDR2 YSYEKL. Here the CDR3 reads CASRLSTGTGRYEQYF. The CDR3 nucleotides are TGCGCCAGCAGACTTTCGACCGGGACAGGGCGATACGAGCAGTACTTC.

This rearrangement joins TRBV7-9 to TRBJ2-2, with a tentative D call TRBD2 (6 bases). V lost 5 bases to trimming and J lost 1 base, with 14 bases between them. The CDR3 runs 16 residues. Germline loops: CDR1 SEHNR, CDR2 FQNEAQ (reference sequence). CDR3: CASSPRQRVNTGELFF. In DNA, the CDR3 is TGTGCCAGCAGCCCCAGGCAGCGGGTGAACACCGGGGAGCTGTTTTTT.

This clonotype was detected only a few times. The chain has TRBV5-1 and TRBJ2-3; TRBD1 aligns across 7 bases. This CDR3 contains 15 residues. Germline V lookup: CDR1 SGHRS, CDR2 YFSETQ. Losses at the gene ends were 4 bases for V and 0 bases for J; bases not matched to a gene: 5. This CDR3 is CASSLDRASTDTQYF. CDR3 nucleotide sequence: TGCGCCAGCAGCCTAGACAGGGCTAGCACAGATACGCAGTATTTT.

The table lists this clonotype with many counts. The chain links TRBV6-1 to TRBJ2-3, with D possibly TRBD2 on 6 matching bases. The CDR3 extends over 14 amino acids. V lost 6 bases to trimming and J lost 2 bases, with 12 bases between them. Germline CDR1 MNHNS, CDR2 SASEGT. The CDR3 sequence: CASSPGTYTDTQYF. CDR3 bases: TGTGCCAGCAGCCCCGGGACTTACACAGATACGCAGTATTTT.

This chain links TRBV5-6 with TRBJ2-5, with 7 bases identical to TRBD1. V trimming: 2 bases; J trimming: 9 bases; junction bases outside the gene matches: 10. This CDR3 has 14 amino acids. The germline CDR1 and CDR2 sequences are SGHDT and YYEEEE. DNA for the CDR3: TGTGCCAGCAGCTTTATAACAGGGGCATTGCCCCAGTACTTC. This encodes CASSFITGALPQYF.

The rearrangement joins TRBV6-5 to TRBJ2-5, with D unclear. Germline V lookup: CDR1 MNHEY, CDR2 SVGAGI. The CDR3 has 13 amino acids. Between the trimmed V and J ends, which lost 2 bases and 5 bases, there was a span of 9 bases. The CDR3 nucleotides read TGTGCCAGCAGTTACGACGTGTGGGAGACCCAGTACTTC. It is translated as CASSYDVWETQYF.

In its sample, this clonotype was seen many times. This rearrangement joins TRBV2 to TRBJ2-7; a possible D gene is TRBD1 (6 bases). The V end lost 7 bases, the J end lost 2 bases, and 12 bases lay between the germline ends. Germline V gene lookup returns CDR1 SNHLY and CDR2 FYNNEI. The CDR3 consists of 13 residues. The CDR3 DNA reads as TGTGCCAGCAACCGGGACACCACCTACGAGCAGTACTTC. Translated: CASNRDTTYEQYF. Full variable domain (remainder filled in from reference TRBV2 and TRBJ2-7): EPEVTQTPSHQVTQMGQEVILRCVPISNHLYFYWYRQILGQKVEFLVSFYNNEISEKSEIFDDQFSVERPDGSNFTLKIRSTKLEDSAMYFCASNRDTTYEQYFGPGTRLTVT.